This entry describes one T cell receptor beta chain. Its antigen is as yet unknown. Some clones are missing from TCRdb's copy, which holds only in-frame ones; the method was immunoSEQ multiplex PCR. Counted here are around 160,000 clones, 75% to 95% occurring once; the ten biggest clones make up around 2.8%. This entry is derived from a study of T cell responses to AZD1222 COVID-19 vaccine. Study outcomes and limitations: The reported proportion of spike-specific TCRs targeting unmutated variant regions was nearly half. Only a handful of AZD1222 recipients were seropositive at baseline. The breadth and depth of Spike-specific TCRs increased once two AZD1222 doses had been given. The sample set comprised mostly white British donors with more females, and clonal diversity was possibly underestimated.

The CDR3 loop spans 14 amino acids. V shed 1 base and J shed 1 base, with 7 bases lying between them. The germline CDR1 and CDR2 sequences are WNHNN and SYGVQD (reference sequence). The origin of this receptor is an adult in good health. V gene TRBV10-1 combines with J gene TRBJ1-1, with D maybe TRBD1 (5 bases). The sample was peripheral blood, taken on day 0 of MenACWY control vaccination. In DNA, the CDR3 is TGCGCCAGCAGTGAGTGGGGGACGAACACTGAAGCTTTCTTT. It is translated as CASSEWGTNTEAFF.